Shown below are 8 T cell receptor beta chains from a single sample sequenced in a study of shared clonotypes between healthy human individuals. Sequencing was performed with immunoSEQ multiplex PCR; in TCRdb, only in-frame clones are kept and a portion is missing. Of over 1.4 million clones detected, roughly 96% appear once; the ten largest clones hold roughly 1.1%. Sequencing was carried out using naive CD4+ T cells sorted from blood. Specified subset: CD45RA+ positively selected. These receptors were taken from a man aged 25 to 45 in good health.

This clone occurred once. The chain links TRBV18 to TRBJ2-5; D assignment may be TRBD1 or TRBD2 (5 bases each). The V end was cut by 2 bases, the J end by 5 bases, with 12 bases between. The CDR3 sequence is 14 residues long. Germline lookup yields CDR1 KGHSH and CDR2 LQKENI. CDR3 sequence: CASSPVGVGETQYF. For the CDR3, the DNA is TGTGCCAGCTCACCAGTGGGGGTAGGCGAGACCCAGTACTTC.

Regarding this clone: Other DNA sequences in this sample translate to the same CDR3. V gene TRBV9 combines with J gene TRBJ2-3, with 7 bases identical to TRBD2. In germline, CDR1 is SGDLS, CDR2 YYNGEE. This CDR3 comprises 16 residues. Trimming at V came to 1 base and at J to 0 bases, leaving 5 bases not matched to a gene. In DNA, the CDR3 is TGTGCCAGCAGCGTACTGGCTAGCGGCAGCACAGATACGCAGTATTTT. Protein product: CASSVLASGSTDTQYF.

The chain couples TRBV25-1 to TRBJ1-5; TRBD1 might be the D (6 bases). The CDR3 contains 14 residues. V gave up 5 bases and J gave up 5 bases, with 13 bases separating them. Germline assignment: CDR1 MGHDK and CDR2 SYGVNS. In DNA form, the CDR3 reads TGTGCCAGCAGTCCCCAGGGGATCGATCAGCCCCAGCATTTT. Residues: CASSPQGIDQPQHF.

The sample holds one count of this clone. The J gene is TRBJ2-1, the V gene TRBV10-2; TRBD2 might be the D (6 bases). The V end was cut by 4 bases, the J end by 7 bases, with 14 bases between. Germline CDR1 WSHSY, CDR2 SAAADI. The CDR3 runs to 14 residues. The CDR3 DNA reads TGCGCCAGCAGTGTCGGACTACAGCTTAATGAGCAGTTCTTC. It encodes CASSVGLQLNEQFF.

About this clone itself: The identical CDR3 is also encoded by other nucleotide sequences in the sample. The chain uses TRBV18 and TRBJ2-7, with D unclear. The CDR3 sequence is 13 residues long. Germline-derived CDR1 and CDR2 are KGHSH and LQKENI. The V end was cut by 3 bases, the J end by 5 bases, with 11 bases between. Written as DNA, the CDR3 is TGTGCCAGCTCACCGCCGGGCCAGAACGAGCAGTACTTC. Its translation: CASSPPGQNEQYF.

The J gene is TRBJ1-2, the V gene TRBV7-9, with TRBD1 matching over 7 bases. The CDR3 sequence is 15 residues long. V shed 5 bases, J shed 4 bases, and the junction held 10 bases outside the gene matches. Germline V gene lookup returns CDR1 SEHNR and CDR2 FQNEAQ (reference sequence). CDR3 coding DNA: TGTGCCAGCAGCCCTATGACAGGGATTTTCTATGGCTACACCTTC. Translated: CASSPMTGIFYGYTF.

The chain employs TRBV5-6 and TRBJ1-2, with 7 bases matching TRBD1. The germline V gene encodes CDR1 SGHDT and CDR2 YYEEEE. The length of the CDR3 is 15 residues. V shed 5 bases, J shed 0 bases, and the junction held 7 bases outside the gene matches. The DNA of the CDR3 is TGTGCCAGCAGTCCAGGGACAGTAACTAACTATGGCTACACCTTC. Translating gives CASSPGTVTNYGYTF.

The chain carries TRBV14 and TRBJ2-4; 7 positions agree with TRBD1. CDR1 SGHDN and CDR2 FVKESK come from the germline V gene. V lost 4 bases, J lost 7 bases, and 4 bases stayed unmatched. CDR3 size: 13 residues. The CDR3 DNA sequence: TGTGCCAGCAGCCCGGGACAGAGGAACATTCAGTACTTC. This encodes CASSPGQRNIQYF.